This TCR beta chain was captured by sequencing in a study of tumor-infiltrating lymphocytes in primary liver carcinoma. Study observations and caveats: Tumor region pairs outstripped tumor-adjacent and tumor-blood pairs in overlap.

Trimming pared 0 bases from V and 4 bases from J, leaving 15 bases between. The V gene's germline CDR1 is SGHAT and CDR2 FQNNGV. The CDR3 has 16 amino acids. Both blood RNA, taken from unsorted whole blood, and germline DNA were extracted. They drew approximately 3.8 milliliters of peripheral blood before surgery. Concerning this clonotype itself: The antigen is undetermined.

Reverse transcription of approximately 500 ng total RNA with a constant-region primer produced TCR beta cDNA. A slightly modified ARM-PCR protocol with three nested multiplex PCR rounds produced these TCR beta libraries. A C-beta reverse primer was combined with TRBV1-TRBV30 forward primers in the first two PCR rounds, and each round had 10 cycles. One entry per CDR3 protein, called by TCRdb with MiXCR from the multiplex PCR reads. The sample lists 300,000 to 350,000 distinct CDR3 sequences; roughly 61% were seen once. Input material: peripheral blood. The clonotype originates from a man in his forties or fifties with primary liver carcinoma and hepatitis B virus infection. The chain carries TRBV11-2 and TRBJ2-5; possible D gene TRBD2, 6 bases. DNA for the CDR3: TGTGCCAGCAGCTTAGATCGAGGAGTCGGGGGAGAGACCCAGTACTTC. Its translation is CASSLDRGVGGETQYF.